These 6 T cell receptor beta chains came from one sample sequenced in a study of metastatic and nonmetastatic thyroid tumors. TCRdb reanalyzed the PCR reads via MiXCR. The repertoire holds 30,000 or so clones, roughly a fifth seen once, with 8% in the top ten. Thyroid surgery was preceded by no treatment in any patient. Sequenced material: blood. Receptor source: a female donor with papillary thyroid cancer or a benign thyroid nodule (not recorded which). Some clones in this sample may be carry-over from other donors' samples.

This clone was recorded many times. V gene TRBV6-1 combines with J gene TRBJ2-7, with 9 bases aligning to TRBD1. The V segment lost 5 bases and the J segment 3 bases; nucleotides outside the gene matches: 14. The CDR3 has 17 amino acids. The germline CDR1 and CDR2 sequences are MNHNS and SASEGT. CDR3 loop: CASSLWPPDRGVYEQYF. The CDR3 bases are TGTGCCAGCAGTCTCTGGCCGCCAGACAGGGGGGTCTACGAGCAGTACTTC.

V and J are TRBV6-5 and TRBJ1-6, with a possible D match to TRBD1 (6 bases). The CDR3 runs 17 residues. CDR1 is MNHEY and CDR2 is SVGAGI in the germline V gene. V was trimmed by 4 bases and J by 3 bases, leaving 16 bases between them. The CDR3 DNA sequence: TGTGCCAGCAGTTCATTACAGGGTGGCAACTATAATTCACCCCTCCACTTT. Translation gives CASSSLQGGNYNSPLHF.

This clone was detected ten times or more. The rearrangement links TRBV7-8 to TRBJ2-5; D could derive from TRBD1 or TRBD2 (5 bases each). Germline lookup yields CDR1 SGHVS and CDR2 FQNEAQ. The V end lost 8 bases, the J end lost 3 bases, and 16 bases lay between the germline ends. The CDR3 is 14 residues long. The CDR3 DNA sequence: TGTGCCAGCTCCCCCCCAGGGCGGGAAGAGACCCAGTACTTC. It is translated as CASSPPGREETQYF.

This clone was picked up many times. The V call is TRBV20-1, the J call TRBJ2-7; 9 bases map to TRBD2. Trimming at V came to 2 bases and at J to 2 bases, leaving 4 bases not matched to a gene. Germline V lookup: CDR1 DFQATT, CDR2 SNEGSKA (reference sequence). The CDR3 loop spans 14 amino acids. Here the CDR3 DNA reads TGCAGTGCTAGATATAGCGGGAGCCCCTACGAGCAGTACTTC. It encodes CSARYSGSPYEQYF.

This clone was observed at least ten times. The genes are TRBV20-1 and TRBJ1-2; D is perhaps TRBD1 (5 bases). Germline lookup yields CDR1 DFQATT and CDR2 SNEGSKA (reference sequence). The CDR3 is 15 residues long. The germline V and J ends were trimmed by 3 bases and 3 bases, with 17 bases remaining between them. The CDR3 DNA follows: TGCAGTGCTAGGATCCCAGGGACTGGTGACTATGGCTACACCTTC. Translated: CSARIPGTGDYGYTF.

This clone was seen many times. CDR3 sequence reads: CASSIGTGSNYGYTF. The DNA of the CDR3 is TGTGCCAGTAGTATTGGGACAGGGTCCAACTATGGCTACACCTTC. This sequence joins TRBV19 and TRBJ1-2; 9 bases are a match to TRBD1. The length of the CDR3 is 15 residues. Per the germline V gene, CDR1 is LNHDA and CDR2 is SQIVND (reference sequence). The V and J ends lost 3 bases and 2 bases, in that order; junction bases with no gene match: 4.